The 20 T cell receptor beta chains listed next were all sequenced from one sample in a study of CD8 T cells in ankylosing spondylitis. TCRdb processed the 5' RACE reads anew with MiXCR; each CDR3 protein has one entry. The sample contains about 220,000 distinct CDR3 sequences, 7% to 8% of which appear only once. What these receptors recognize is not known. General study points: A motif in TCR beta, a set of roughly eight highly homologous variants, appeared characteristic of ankylosing spondylitis blood.

The specimen was blood, either unsorted or a sorted T cell fraction (not recorded which). These receptors were obtained from a male donor with ankylosing spondylitis.

This chain joins TRBV7-6 and TRBJ1-1; the D gene is possibly TRBD1 (5 bases). This CDR3 region has 14 residues. Trimming stripped 1 base from V and 2 bases from J, with 8 bases between. The germline gives CDR1 SGHVS, CDR2 FNYEAQ. CDR3 in amino acids: CASSLDRGNTEAFF. The CDR3 bases are TGTGCCAGCAGCTTAGATAGGGGTAACACTGAAGCTTTCTTT.

This clonotype occurred many times. This chain joins TRBV7-2 and TRBJ2-1; the D gene is possibly TRBD1 (5 bases). Germline loops: CDR1 SGHTA, CDR2 FQGNSA. This CDR3 has 17 amino acids. V lost 1 base, J lost 9 bases, and 22 bases lay in between. The chain's CDR3 is CASSLGEGESSWIEQFF. In DNA, the CDR3 is TGTGCCAGCAGCTTAGGTGAAGGGGAAAGCTCTTGGATTGAGCAGTTCTTC.

This clonotype was seen repeatedly, ten times or more. The gene calls are TRBV7-6 and TRBJ2-1; perhaps TRBD2 as D (5 bases). V dropped 1 base and J dropped 7 bases, with 14 bases sitting between them. The length of the CDR3 is 15 residues. The germline gives CDR1 SGHVS, CDR2 FNYEAQ. The CDR3 here is CASSLVSGYGNEQFF. CDR3 nucleotides: TGTGCCAGCAGCTTAGTTTCGGGGTACGGAAATGAGCAGTTCTTC.

The rearrangement links TRBV27 to TRBJ1-6, with a tentative D call TRBD1 (5 bases). Per the germline V gene, CDR1 is MNHEY and CDR2 is SMNVEV (reference sequence). Trimming pared 2 bases from V and 7 bases from J, leaving 15 bases between. The CDR3 sequence is 16 residues long. In DNA form, the CDR3 reads TGTGCCAGCAGTTTAGGGGCCTCATCGCGAAATTCACCCCTCCACTTT. It translates to CASSLGASSRNSPLHF.

This clonotype was observed many times. The chain links TRBV20-1 to TRBJ2-1, with 9 bases matching TRBD2. Germline values: CDR1 DFQATT, CDR2 SNEGSKA (reference sequence). Unmatched junction bases numbered 4, after V lost 7 bases and J lost 3 bases. The CDR3 covers 13 residues. The CDR3 here is CSGRGGGYNEQFF. CDR3 in DNA: TGCAGTGGGCGGGGGGGAGGCTACAATGAGCAGTTCTTC.

This clonotype was seen many times. This chain connects TRBV12-3 or TRBV12-4 to TRBJ2-3, with D hard to call. The CDR3 runs 12 residues. V was pared by 6 bases and J by 2 bases, with 6 bases between. This CDR3 is CASRLSTDTQYF. The DNA of the CDR3 is TGTGCCAGCAGATTGTCCACAGATACGCAGTATTTT.

This clonotype was observed at least ten times. The chain combines TRBV7-9 with TRBJ2-1; D is unresolved. CDR1 is SEHNR and CDR2 is FQNEAQ in the germline V gene (reference sequence). V lost 10 bases and J 4 bases, leaving 11 bases between the germline ends. CDR3 length equals 12 residues. As DNA, the CDR3 is TGTGCCATACCGACCATTTACAATGAGCAGTTCTTC. This sequence encodes CAIPTIYNEQFF.

This rearrangement joins TRBV20-1 to TRBJ1-5, with a weak D call TRBD1 (6 bases). V was clipped by 5 bases and J by 3 bases, with 14 bases between them. Germline V gives CDR1 DFQATT, CDR2 SNEGSKA (reference sequence). The CDR3 is 14 residues long. The CDR3 loop is CSAVTRGTNQPQHF. The CDR3 region has the DNA TGCAGTGCTGTAACGAGGGGGACCAATCAGCCCCAGCATTTT.

This clonotype was counted at least ten times. The chain joins TRBV28 to TRBJ2-7; possible D gene TRBD1, 7 bases. Between the trimmed V and J ends, which lost 6 bases and 3 bases, there was a span of 15 bases. The V gene's germline CDR1 is MDHEN and CDR2 SYDVKM. There are 14 residues in the CDR3. The DNA of the CDR3 is TGTGCCAGCAGGACAGGGACTTCATACTACGAGCAGTACTTC. This sequence encodes CASRTGTSYYEQYF.

This clonotype was counted many times. V gene TRBV6-2 or TRBV6-3 combines with J gene TRBJ2-7; D not certain. Trimming shortened V by 2 bases and J by 2 bases, and 10 bases separated the two germline ends. Germline CDR1 is MNHEY and CDR2 is SVGEGT. The CDR3 is 14 amino acids. The CDR3 region is CASSYGGSPYEQYF. The CDR3 DNA reads as TGTGCCAGCAGTTACGGCGGCAGCCCCTACGAGCAGTACTTC.

This clonotype was recorded many times. The genes are TRBV29-1 and TRBJ1-2; D gene unclear. The CDR3 spans 12 residues. CDR1 and CDR2 from the germline V gene are SQVTM and ANQGSEA. The V gene lost 5 bases and the J gene lost 0 bases, with 7 bases spanning the gap. For the CDR3, the DNA is TGCAGCGTTTTAGAACCTAACTATGGCTACACCTTC. Protein sequence: CSVLEPNYGYTF. The whole variable domain, remainder taken from reference TRBV29-1 and TRBJ1-2, is SAVISQKPSRDICQRGTSLTIQCQVDSQVTMMFWYRQQPGQSLTLIATANQGSEATYESGFVIDKFPISRPNLTFSTLTVSNMSPEDSSIYLCSVLEPNYGYTFGSGTRLTVV.

Of note for this clonotype: Compared with germline, one end of the junction differs, possibly owing to a read error. V gene TRBV4-1 combines with J gene TRBJ1-3, with no clear D. Germline CDR1 and CDR2: MGHRA and YSYEKL. The CDR3 runs to 16 residues. In DNA form, the CDR3 reads TGCGCCAGCAGCCAAGGTCTACACCACTCTAGAAACACCATATATTTT. This codes for CASSQGLHHSRNTIYF.

Many counts were recorded for this clonotype. The genes are TRBV27 and TRBJ2-7; no definite D call. Trimming pared 2 bases from V and 1 base from J, leaving 9 bases between. CDR3 length: 14 amino acids. CDR1 is MNHEY, CDR2 SMNVEV, per germline (reference sequence). The CDR3 sequence is CASSLIGRSYEQYF. The CDR3 nucleotides read TGTGCCAGCAGTTTAATAGGACGTTCCTACGAGCAGTACTTC.

This rearrangement joins TRBV9 to TRBJ1-2; D is uncertain. V was shortened by 0 bases and J by 6 bases, with 6 bases between the two germline ends. The CDR3 runs to 12 residues. Germline loops: CDR1 SGDLS, CDR2 YYNGEE. Written as DNA, the CDR3 is TGTGCCAGCAGCGTAGCGGGGAATGGCTACACCTTC. It specifies CASSVAGNGYTF.

In this sample, this clonotype turned up a few times. The genes are TRBV11-2 and TRBJ2-3, with TRBD2 as a possible D gene (6 bases). V was pared by 5 bases and J by 0 bases, with 15 bases between. CDR3 length: 16 residues. Germline V CDR1 and CDR2: SGHAT, FQNNGV. The CDR3: CASSPVAGTSTDTQYF. In nucleotides, the CDR3 is TGTGCCAGCAGCCCCGTGGCGGGAACTAGCACAGATACGCAGTATTTT.

This clonotype turned up a few times. The chain joins TRBV5-1 to TRBJ2-1; 9 bases line up with TRBD1. V dropped 4 bases and J dropped 2; count of bases not matched to a gene: 7. The CDR3 has 16 residues. Germline values: CDR1 SGHRS, CDR2 YFSETQ. For the CDR3, the DNA is TGCGCCAGCAGCACGACAGGGGGTGTCCCCTACAATGAGCAGTTCTTC. Its protein product is CASSTTGGVPYNEQFF.

This clonotype was seen ten or more times. The chain has TRBV4-3 and TRBJ2-1; D is unresolved. V shed 1 base and J shed 5 bases, with 12 bases lying between them. The germline V gene has CDR1 LGHNA and CDR2 YSLEER. The CDR3 has 15 residues. CDR3 region: CASSQAVPKHNEQFF. The CDR3, as DNA: TGCGCCAGCAGCCAAGCTGTGCCGAAGCACAATGAGCAGTTCTTC.

This clonotype was recorded at least ten times. The chain joins TRBV25-1 to TRBJ1-5; D is unclear. CDR1 is MGHDK and CDR2 is SYGVNS in the germline V gene. The CDR3 loop spans 13 amino acids. Trimming left V 7 bases short and J 6 bases short, with 13 bases between. The CDR3 loop reads CASTPGLGQPQHF. The CDR3 bases are TGTGCCAGCACCCCCGGCTTGGGTCAGCCCCAGCATTTT.

This rearrangement joins TRBV27 to TRBJ2-7; 15 bases line up with TRBD2. The germline V gene has CDR1 MNHEY and CDR2 SMNVEV (reference sequence). The CDR3 runs 15 residues. V lost 6 bases, J lost 6 bases, and 6 bases stayed unmatched. The DNA of the CDR3 is TGTGCCAGCAGCCTTGGACTAGCGGGAGGGCGCGAGCAGTACTTC. As protein: CASSLGLAGGREQYF.

This clonotype was counted ten times or more. The chain uses TRBV20-1 and TRBJ2-5; no reliable D call. Germline V gene sequence: CDR1 DFQATT, CDR2 SNEGSKA (reference sequence). The CDR3 extends over 13 amino acids. Trimming took 6 bases from V and 1 from J, leaving 12 bases between them. The chain's CDR3 is CSADRGIQETQYF. The CDR3 DNA reads as TGCAGTGCCGACCGAGGCATCCAAGAGACCCAGTACTTC.